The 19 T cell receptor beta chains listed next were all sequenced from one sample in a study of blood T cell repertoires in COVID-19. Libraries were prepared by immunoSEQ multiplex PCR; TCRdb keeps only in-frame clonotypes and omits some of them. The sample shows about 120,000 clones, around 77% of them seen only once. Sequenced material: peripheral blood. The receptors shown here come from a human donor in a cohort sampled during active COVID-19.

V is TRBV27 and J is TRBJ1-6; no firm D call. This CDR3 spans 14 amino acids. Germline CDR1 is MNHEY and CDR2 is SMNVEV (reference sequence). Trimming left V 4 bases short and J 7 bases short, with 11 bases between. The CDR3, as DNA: TGTGCCAGCAGTTATTATCCAGAAAATTCACCCCTCCACTTT. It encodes CASSYYPENSPLHF.

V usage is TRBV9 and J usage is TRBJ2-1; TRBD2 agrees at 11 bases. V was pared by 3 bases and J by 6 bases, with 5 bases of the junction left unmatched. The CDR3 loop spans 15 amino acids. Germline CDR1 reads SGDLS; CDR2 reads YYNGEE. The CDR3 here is CASSELAGVVNEQFF. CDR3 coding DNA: TGTGCCAGCAGCGAACTAGCGGGGGTGGTCAATGAGCAGTTCTTC.

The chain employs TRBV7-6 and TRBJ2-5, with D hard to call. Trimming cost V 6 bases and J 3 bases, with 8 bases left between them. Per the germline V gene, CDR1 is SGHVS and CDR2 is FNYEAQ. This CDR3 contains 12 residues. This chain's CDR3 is CASRHTEETQYF. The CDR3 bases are TGTGCCAGCAGACACACAGAAGAGACCCAGTACTTC.

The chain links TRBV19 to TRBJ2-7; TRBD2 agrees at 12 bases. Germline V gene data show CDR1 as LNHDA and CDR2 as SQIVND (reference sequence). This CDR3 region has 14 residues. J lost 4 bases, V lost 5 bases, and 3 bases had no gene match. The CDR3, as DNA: TGTGCCAGTAGTTCGACTAGCGGGAGTTACGAGCAGTACTTC. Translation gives CASSSTSGSYEQYF.

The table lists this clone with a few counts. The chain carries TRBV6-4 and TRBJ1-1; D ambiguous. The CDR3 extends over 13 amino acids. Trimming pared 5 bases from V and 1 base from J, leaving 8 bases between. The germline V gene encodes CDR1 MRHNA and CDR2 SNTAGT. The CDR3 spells CASSKSENTEAFF. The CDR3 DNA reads TGTGCCAGCAGTAAGAGTGAGAACACTGAAGCTTTCTTT.

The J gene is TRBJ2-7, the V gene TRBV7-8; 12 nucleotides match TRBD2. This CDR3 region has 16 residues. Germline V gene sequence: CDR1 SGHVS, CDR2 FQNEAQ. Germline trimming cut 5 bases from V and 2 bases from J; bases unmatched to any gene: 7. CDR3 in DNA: TGTGCCAGCAGCCCCCTAGCGGGAGGGCCGACCTACGAGCAGTACTTC. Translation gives CASSPLAGGPTYEQYF.

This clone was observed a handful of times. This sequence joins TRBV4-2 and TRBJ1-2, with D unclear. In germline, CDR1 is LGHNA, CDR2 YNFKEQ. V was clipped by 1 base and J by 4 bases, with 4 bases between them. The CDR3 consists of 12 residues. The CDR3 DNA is TGTGCCAGCAGCCAAGGGCTCTATGGCTACACCTTC. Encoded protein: CASSQGLYGYTF.

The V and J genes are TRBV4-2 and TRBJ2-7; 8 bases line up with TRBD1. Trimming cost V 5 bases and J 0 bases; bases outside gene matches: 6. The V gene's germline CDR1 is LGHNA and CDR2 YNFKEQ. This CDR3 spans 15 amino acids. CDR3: CASSMGQAASYEQYF. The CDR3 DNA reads TGTGCCAGCAGCATGGGACAGGCCGCCTCCTACGAGCAGTACTTC.

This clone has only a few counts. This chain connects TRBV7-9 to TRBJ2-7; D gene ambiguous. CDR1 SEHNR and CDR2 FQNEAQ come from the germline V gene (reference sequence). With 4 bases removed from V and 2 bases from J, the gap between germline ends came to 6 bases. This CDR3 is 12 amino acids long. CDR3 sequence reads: CASSYGTYEQYF. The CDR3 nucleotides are TGTGCCAGCAGCTACGGTACCTACGAGCAGTACTTC.

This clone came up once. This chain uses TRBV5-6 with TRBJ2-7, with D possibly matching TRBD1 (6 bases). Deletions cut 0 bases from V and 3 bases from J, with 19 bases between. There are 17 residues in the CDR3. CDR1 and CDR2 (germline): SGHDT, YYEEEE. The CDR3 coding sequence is TGTGCCAGCAGCTTGGAAGGGGCGGTTGGGGGCTTCTACGAGCAGTACTTC. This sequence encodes CASSLEGAVGGFYEQYF.

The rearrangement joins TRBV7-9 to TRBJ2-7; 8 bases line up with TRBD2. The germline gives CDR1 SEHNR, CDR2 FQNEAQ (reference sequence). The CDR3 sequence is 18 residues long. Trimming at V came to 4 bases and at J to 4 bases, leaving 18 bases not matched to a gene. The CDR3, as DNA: TGTGCCAGCAGCTCGAGTAGCGGGGAGCCTCGCCGATCATACGAGCAGTACTTC. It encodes CASSSSSGEPRRSYEQYF. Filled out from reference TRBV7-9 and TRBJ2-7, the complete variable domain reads DTGVSQNPRHKITKRGQNVTFRCDPISEHNRLYWYRQTLGQGPEFLTYFQNEAQLEKSRLLSDRFSAERPKGSFSTLEIQRTEQGDSAMYLCASSSSSGEPRRSYEQYFGPGTRLTVT.

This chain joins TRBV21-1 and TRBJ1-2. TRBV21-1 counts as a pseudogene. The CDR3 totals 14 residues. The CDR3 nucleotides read TGTGCCAGCAGCAAATTAGGGAGTGACTATGGCTACACCTTC. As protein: CASSKLGSDYGYTF.

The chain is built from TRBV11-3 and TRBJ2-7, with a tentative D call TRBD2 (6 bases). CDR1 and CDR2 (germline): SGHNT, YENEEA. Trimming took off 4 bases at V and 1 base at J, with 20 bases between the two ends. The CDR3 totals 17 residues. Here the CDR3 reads CASSSASGLAPSYEQYF. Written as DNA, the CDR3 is TGTGCCAGCAGCTCCGCTTCGGGACTCGCTCCTTCCTACGAGCAGTACTTC. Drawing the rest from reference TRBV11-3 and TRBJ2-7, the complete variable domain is EAGVVQSPRYKIIEKKQPVAFWCNPISGHNTLYWYLQNLGQGPELLIRYENEEAVDDSQLPKDRFSAERLKGVDSTLKIQPAELGDSAVYLCASSSASGLAPSYEQYFGPGTRLTVT.

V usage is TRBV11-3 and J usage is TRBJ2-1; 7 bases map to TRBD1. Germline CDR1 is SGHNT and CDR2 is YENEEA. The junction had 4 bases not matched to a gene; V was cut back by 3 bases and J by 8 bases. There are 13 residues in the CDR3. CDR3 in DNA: TGTGCCAGCAGCTTGGGACAGAGGGATGAGCAGTTCTTC. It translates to CASSLGQRDEQFF.

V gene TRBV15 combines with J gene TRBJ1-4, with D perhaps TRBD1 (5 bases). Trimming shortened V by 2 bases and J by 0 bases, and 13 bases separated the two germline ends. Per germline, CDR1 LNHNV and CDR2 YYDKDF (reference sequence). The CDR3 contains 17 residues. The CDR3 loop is CATSRSPRGATNEKLFF. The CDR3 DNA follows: TGTGCCACCAGCAGATCGCCGCGGGGGGCAACTAATGAAAAACTGTTTTTT.

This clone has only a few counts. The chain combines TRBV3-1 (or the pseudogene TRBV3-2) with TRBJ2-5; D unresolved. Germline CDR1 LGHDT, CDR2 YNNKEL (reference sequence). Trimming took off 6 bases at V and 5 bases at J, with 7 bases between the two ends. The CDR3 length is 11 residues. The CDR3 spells CASRYEETQYF. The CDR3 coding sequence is TGTGCCAGCAGGTACGAGGAGACCCAGTACTTC.

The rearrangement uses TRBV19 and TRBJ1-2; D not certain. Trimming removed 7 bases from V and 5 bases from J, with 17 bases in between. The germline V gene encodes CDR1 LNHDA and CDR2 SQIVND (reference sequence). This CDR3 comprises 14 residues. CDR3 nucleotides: TGTGCCAGTACCCTCACGGGATCTGGATATGGCTACACCTTC. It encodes CASTLTGSGYGYTF.

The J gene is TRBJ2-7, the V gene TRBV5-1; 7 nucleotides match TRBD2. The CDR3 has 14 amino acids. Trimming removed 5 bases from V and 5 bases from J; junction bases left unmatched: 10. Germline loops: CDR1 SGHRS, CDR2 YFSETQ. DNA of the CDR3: TGCGCCAGCAGTGAGACGGGGAGGGCGGACGAGCAGTACTTC. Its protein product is CASSETGRADEQYF.

The CDR3 spells CAWSAGQTQETQYF. For the CDR3, the DNA is TGTGCCTGGAGTGCCGGACAGACCCAAGAGACCCAGTACTTC. The chain combines TRBV30 with TRBJ2-5, with D maybe TRBD1 (6 bases). The CDR3 has 14 residues. V lost 1 base to trimming and J lost 1 base, with 10 bases between them. CDR1 and CDR2 (germline): GTSNPN, SVGIG (reference sequence).